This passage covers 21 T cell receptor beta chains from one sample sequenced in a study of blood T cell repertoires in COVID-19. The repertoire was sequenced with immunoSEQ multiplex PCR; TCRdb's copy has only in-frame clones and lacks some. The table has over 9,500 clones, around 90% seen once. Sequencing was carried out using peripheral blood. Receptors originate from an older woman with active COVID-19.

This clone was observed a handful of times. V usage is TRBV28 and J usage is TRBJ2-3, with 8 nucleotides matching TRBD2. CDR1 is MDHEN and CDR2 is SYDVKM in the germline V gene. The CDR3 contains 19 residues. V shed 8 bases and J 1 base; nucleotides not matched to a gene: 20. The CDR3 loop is CASRYRVSGSGGRTDTQYF. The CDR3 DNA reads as TGTGCCAGCCGTTATCGGGTTTCGGGCAGCGGGGGACGCACAGATACGCAGTATTTT.

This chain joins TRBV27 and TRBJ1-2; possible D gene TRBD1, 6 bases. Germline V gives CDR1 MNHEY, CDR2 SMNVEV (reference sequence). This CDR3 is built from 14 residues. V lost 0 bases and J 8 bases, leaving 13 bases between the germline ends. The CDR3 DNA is TGTGCCAGCAGTTTATCGTCAGGGGCGGGCGGCTACACCTTC. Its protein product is CASSLSSGAGGYTF.

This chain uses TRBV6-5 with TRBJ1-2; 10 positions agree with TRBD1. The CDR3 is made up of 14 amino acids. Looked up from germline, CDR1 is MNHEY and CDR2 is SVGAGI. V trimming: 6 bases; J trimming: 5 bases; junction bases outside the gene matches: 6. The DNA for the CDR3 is TGTGCCAGCAGAAGGGACAGGGGAAATTATGGCTACACCTTC. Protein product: CASRRDRGNYGYTF.

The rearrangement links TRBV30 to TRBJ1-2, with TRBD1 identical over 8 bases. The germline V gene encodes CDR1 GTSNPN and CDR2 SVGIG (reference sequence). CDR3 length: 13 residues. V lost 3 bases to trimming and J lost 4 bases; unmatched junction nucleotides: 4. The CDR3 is CAWRLQGGYGYTF. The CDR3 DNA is TGTGCCTGGAGACTACAGGGGGGCTATGGCTACACCTTC.

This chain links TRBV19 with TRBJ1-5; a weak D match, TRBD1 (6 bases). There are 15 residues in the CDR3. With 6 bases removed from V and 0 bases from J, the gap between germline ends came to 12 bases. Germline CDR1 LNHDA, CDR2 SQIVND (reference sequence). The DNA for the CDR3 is TGTGCCAGTAGCCGGCCAGGGGATAGCAATCAGCCCCAGCATTTT. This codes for CASSRPGDSNQPQHF.

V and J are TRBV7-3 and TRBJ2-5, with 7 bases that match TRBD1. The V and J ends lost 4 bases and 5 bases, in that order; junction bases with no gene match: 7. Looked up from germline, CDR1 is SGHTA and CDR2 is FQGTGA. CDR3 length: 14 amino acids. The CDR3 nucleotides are TGTGCCAGCAGCTCCTCAACAGGGGTTGAGACCCAGTACTTC. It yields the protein CASSSSTGVETQYF.

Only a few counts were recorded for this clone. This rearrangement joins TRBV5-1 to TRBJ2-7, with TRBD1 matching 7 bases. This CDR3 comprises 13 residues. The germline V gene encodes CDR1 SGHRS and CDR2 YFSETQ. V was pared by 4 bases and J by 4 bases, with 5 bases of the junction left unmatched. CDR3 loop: CASSTGTEYEQYV. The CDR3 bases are TGCGCCAGCAGCACAGGGACAGAGTACGAGCAGTACGTC.

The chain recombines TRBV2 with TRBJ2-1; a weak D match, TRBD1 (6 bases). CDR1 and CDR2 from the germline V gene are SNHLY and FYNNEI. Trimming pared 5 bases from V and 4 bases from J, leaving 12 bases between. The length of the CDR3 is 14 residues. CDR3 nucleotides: TGTGCCAGCAGTAAAGACAGGCAATACAATGAGCAGTTCTTC. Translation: CASSKDRQYNEQFF.

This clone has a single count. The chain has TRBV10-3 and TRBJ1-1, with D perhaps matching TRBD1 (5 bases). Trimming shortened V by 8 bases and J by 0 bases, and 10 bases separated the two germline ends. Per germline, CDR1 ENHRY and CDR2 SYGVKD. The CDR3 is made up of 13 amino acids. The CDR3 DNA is TGTGCCATCGGCGACAGATTGAACACTGAAGCTTTCTTT. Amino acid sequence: CAIGDRLNTEAFF.

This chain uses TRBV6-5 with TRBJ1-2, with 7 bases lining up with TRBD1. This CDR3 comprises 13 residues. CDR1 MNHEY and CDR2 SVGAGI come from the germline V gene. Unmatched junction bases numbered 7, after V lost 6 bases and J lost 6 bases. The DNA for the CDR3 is TGTGCCAGCAGACCTGACAGGGTTGATGGCTACACCTTC. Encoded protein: CASRPDRVDGYTF.

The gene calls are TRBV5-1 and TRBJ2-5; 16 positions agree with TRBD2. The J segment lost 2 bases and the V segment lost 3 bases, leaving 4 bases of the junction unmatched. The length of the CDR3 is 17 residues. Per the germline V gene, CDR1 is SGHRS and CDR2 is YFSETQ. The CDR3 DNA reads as TGCGCCAGCAGCTACGGGACTAGCGGGGGGGCACAAGAGACCCAGTACTTC. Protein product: CASSYGTSGGAQETQYF.

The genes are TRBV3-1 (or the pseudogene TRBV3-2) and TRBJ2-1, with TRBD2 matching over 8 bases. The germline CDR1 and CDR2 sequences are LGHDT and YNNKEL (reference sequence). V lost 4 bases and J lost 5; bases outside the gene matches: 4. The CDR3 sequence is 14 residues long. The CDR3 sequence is CASSLGLADNEQFF. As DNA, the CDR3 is TGTGCCAGCAGCCTTGGACTAGCCGACAATGAGCAGTTCTTC.

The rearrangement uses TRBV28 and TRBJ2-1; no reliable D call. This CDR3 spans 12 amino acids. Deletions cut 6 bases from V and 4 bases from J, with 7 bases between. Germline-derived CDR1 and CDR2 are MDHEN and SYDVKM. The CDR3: CASSLLYNEQFF. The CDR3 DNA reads TGTGCCAGCAGCCTACTTTACAATGAGCAGTTCTTC.

The CDR3 reads CASTLASKNTEAFF. CDR3 DNA: TGTGCCAGCACCCTGGCAAGTAAGAACACTGAAGCTTTCTTT. This chain links TRBV28 with TRBJ1-1; D ambiguous. The CDR3 has 14 residues. Germline V lookup: CDR1 MDHEN, CDR2 SYDVKM. Deletions cut 7 bases from V and 1 base from J, with 13 bases between.

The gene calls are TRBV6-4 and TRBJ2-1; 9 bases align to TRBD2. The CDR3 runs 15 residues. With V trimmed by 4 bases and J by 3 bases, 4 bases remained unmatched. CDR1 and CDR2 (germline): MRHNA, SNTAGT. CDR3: CASSADSGGYNEQFF. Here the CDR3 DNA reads TGTGCCAGCAGTGCCGATAGCGGGGGCTACAATGAGCAGTTCTTC.

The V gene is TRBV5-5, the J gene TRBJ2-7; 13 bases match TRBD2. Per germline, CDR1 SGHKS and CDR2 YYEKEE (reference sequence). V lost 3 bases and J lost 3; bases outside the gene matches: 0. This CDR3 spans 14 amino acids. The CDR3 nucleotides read TGTGCCAGCAGCTGGACTAGCGGGGGCTACGAGCAGTACGTC. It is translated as CASSWTSGGYEQYV.

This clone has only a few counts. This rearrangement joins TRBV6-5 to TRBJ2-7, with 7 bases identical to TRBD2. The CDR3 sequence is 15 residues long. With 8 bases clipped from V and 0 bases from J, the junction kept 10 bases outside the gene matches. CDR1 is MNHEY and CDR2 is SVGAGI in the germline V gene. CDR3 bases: TGTGCCAGCGCCCCTCTCCAGCGGGGCTCCTACGAGCAGTACGTC. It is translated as CASAPLQRGSYEQYV.

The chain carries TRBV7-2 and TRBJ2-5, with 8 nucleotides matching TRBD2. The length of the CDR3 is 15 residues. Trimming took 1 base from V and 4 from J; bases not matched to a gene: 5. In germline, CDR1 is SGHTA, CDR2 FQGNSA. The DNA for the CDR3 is TGTGCCAGCAGCTTAGGAGCGGGAGCGTTAGAGACCCAGTACTTC. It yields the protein CASSLGAGALETQYF.

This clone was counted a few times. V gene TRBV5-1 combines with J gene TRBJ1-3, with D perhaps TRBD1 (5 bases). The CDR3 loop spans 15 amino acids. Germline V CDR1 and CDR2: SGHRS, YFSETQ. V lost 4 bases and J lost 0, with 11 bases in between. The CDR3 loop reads CASSTSGNSGNTIYF. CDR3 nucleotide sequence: TGCGCCAGCAGCACCTCAGGGAACTCTGGAAACACCATATATTTT.

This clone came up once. The CDR3 bases are TGTGCCAGCAGCTCTCAGGCCAGGGGGCCCTACAATGAGCAGTTCTTC. Its translation is CASSSQARGPYNEQFF. V gene TRBV7-3 combines with J gene TRBJ2-1; TRBD1 matches at 8 bases. The CDR3 covers 16 residues. Germline loops: CDR1 SGHTA, CDR2 FQGTGA. J gave up 2 bases and V 4 bases, and 7 bases lay outside the gene matches. Using reference TRBV7-3 and TRBJ2-1 for the parts outside the CDR3, the full variable domain is GAGVSQTPSNKVTEKGKYVELRCDPISGHTALYWYRQSLGQGPEFLIYFQGTGAADDSGLPNDRFFAVRPEGSVSTLKIQRTERGDSAVYLCASSSQARGPYNEQFFGPGTRLTVL.

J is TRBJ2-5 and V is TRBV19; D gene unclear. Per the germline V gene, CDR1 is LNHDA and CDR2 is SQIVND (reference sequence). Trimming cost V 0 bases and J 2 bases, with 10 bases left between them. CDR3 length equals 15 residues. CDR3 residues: CASSIDLGLQETQYF. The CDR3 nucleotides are TGTGCCAGTAGTATAGACCTCGGGTTGCAAGAGACCCAGTACTTC.